The 9 T cell receptor beta chains reported below all come from one sample, sequenced in a study of T cells in Graves' hyperthyroidism and ophthalmopathy. TCR beta CDR3 regions were amplified from RNA. The HTBI set primed first-round TCR CDR3 RT-PCR. TCRdb ran MiXCR on the multiplex PCR reads and lists one entry per CDR3 protein. Of 360,000 or so distinct CDR3 sequences listed, roughly 20% are singletons. Sequencing was carried out using blood. These receptors were collected from a woman between 40 and 50 years old with Graves' ophthalmopathy.

This clonotype has ten or more counts. V usage is TRBV19 and J usage is TRBJ1-1; no clear D gene. The CDR3 consists of 17 residues. The germline V and J ends were trimmed by 5 bases and 7 bases, with 26 bases remaining between them. Germline V gives CDR1 LNHDA, CDR2 SQIVND (reference sequence). CDR3: CASSQSGRHSLGGEAFF. The CDR3 nucleotides read TGTGCCAGTAGTCAATCGGGCCGCCATTCCCTTGGAGGTGAAGCTTTCTTT. Full variable domain (rest looked up from reference TRBV19 and TRBJ1-1): DGGITQSPKYLFRKEGQNVTLSCEQNLNHDAMYWYRQDPGQGLRLIYYSQIVNDFQKGDIAEGYSVSREKKESFPLTVTSAQKNPTAFYLCASSQSGRHSLGGEAFFGQGTRLTVV.

The chain employs TRBV19 and TRBJ2-6; D gene uncertain. From germline, CDR1 is LNHDA and CDR2 SQIVND (reference sequence). The CDR3 contains 15 residues. The ends were cut back, 6 bases at V and 1 base at J, with 10 bases in the middle. CDR3 bases: TGTGCCAGTAGCATGACACCGTCTGGGGCCAACGTCCTGACTTTC. Its protein is CASSMTPSGANVLTF.

This clonotype was seen many times. The V gene is TRBV29-1, the J gene TRBJ2-2; D tentatively fits TRBD1 or TRBD2 (6 bases each). The CDR3 runs 14 residues. The germline V and J ends were trimmed by 4 bases and 4 bases, with 13 bases remaining between them. Germline V gene data show CDR1 as SQVTM and CDR2 as ANQGSEA. DNA of the CDR3: TGCAGCGTTGCTTGGGGGGCGGCCACCGGGGAGCTGTTTTTT. It codes for CSVAWGAATGELFF.

This clonotype occurred many times. The chain uses TRBV5-6 and TRBJ1-5; perhaps TRBD1 as D (6 bases). Per the germline V gene, CDR1 is SGHDT and CDR2 is YYEEEE. V gave up 1 base and J gave up 3 bases, with 11 bases separating them. The CDR3 contains 15 residues. The CDR3, as DNA: TGTGCCAGCAGCTTGACAGGGCTAGTCAATCAGCCCCAGCATTTT. As protein: CASSLTGLVNQPQHF.

This chain links TRBV6-5 with TRBJ1-1; no clear D gene. CDR3 size: 13 residues. Per the germline V gene, CDR1 is MNHEY and CDR2 is SVGAGI. The V end lost 8 bases, the J end lost 7 bases, and 17 bases lay between the germline ends. The CDR3 DNA sequence: TGTGCCAGCGGTTCCCCCCTAGGTGGTGAAGCTTTCTTT. Protein: CASGSPLGGEAFF.

This clonotype was found many times. V is TRBV6-2 or TRBV6-3 and J is TRBJ2-2; TRBD1 matches at 12 bases. V lost 5 bases, J lost 5 bases, and 3 bases stayed unmatched. The V gene's germline CDR1 is MNHEY and CDR2 SVGEGT. The CDR3 extends over 15 amino acids. The CDR3 DNA is TGTGCCAGCAGTGGGACAGGGGGCCGGACCGGGGAGCTGTTTTTT. Its translation: CASSGTGGRTGELFF.

This clonotype was observed many times. This chain uses TRBV28 with TRBJ2-7, with a tentative D call TRBD1 (6 bases). Trimming removed 6 bases from V and 5 bases from J, with 20 bases in between. Germline-derived CDR1 and CDR2 are MDHEN and SYDVKM. The CDR3 sequence is 15 residues long. CDR3 nucleotides: TGTGCCAGCAGCCCCGGGGCACAGGGCATCGACGAGCAGTACTTC. Residues: CASSPGAQGIDEQYF.

This clonotype has at least ten counts. The gene calls are TRBV6-1 and TRBJ2-5; 10 nucleotides line up with TRBD1. The ends lost 6 bases at V and 1 base at J; junction bases unmatched: 8. This CDR3 comprises 16 residues. Germline V lookup: CDR1 MNHNS, CDR2 SASEGT. The CDR3 loop reads CASRRRQGASQETQYF. The CDR3 DNA reads as TGTGCCAGCAGACGTCGACAGGGGGCCTCCCAAGAGACCCAGTACTTC.

This clonotype was seen at least ten times. This chain connects TRBV20-1 to TRBJ2-4, with 10 bases aligning to TRBD1. The V gene's germline CDR1 is DFQATT and CDR2 SNEGSKA (reference sequence). This CDR3 is built from 14 residues. V shed 6 bases, J shed 6 bases, and the junction held 8 bases outside the gene matches. The CDR3 reads CSANPDRGTNIQYF. The CDR3 nucleotides are TGCAGTGCAAACCCGGACAGGGGGACAAACATTCAGTACTTC.